These 32 T cell receptor beta chains share one sample of origin, sequenced in a study of response to subunit inactivated influenza vaccine. TCRdb re-analysed the RT-PCR reads in MiXCR, keeping a single row per CDR3 protein. The table records 550,000 to 650,000 distinct CDR3 sequences, 10% to 15% of them present only once. Sequenced material: PBMCs from blood, taken on the day of vaccination. The source is a man aged 45-60 years who received an inactivated influenza vaccine.

This clonotype was counted at least ten times. A read error may produce the germline difference seen at one junction end. This chain links TRBV20-1 with TRBJ2-1; 8 nucleotides agree with TRBD2. The CDR3 totals 14 residues. Germline V CDR1 and CDR2: DFQATT, SNEGSKA (reference sequence). CDR3 bases: TGCAGTGCCAGAGCGGGAGCGCGATACAATGAGCAGTTCTTC. It yields the protein CSARAGARYNEQFF.

The chain carries TRBV29-1 and TRBJ1-6, with a weak D call TRBD1 (5 bases). Trimming removed 3 bases from V and 7 bases from J, with 10 bases in between. Per germline, CDR1 SQVTM and CDR2 ANQGSEA. The CDR3 sequence is 13 residues long. CDR3 protein: CSVEEGTNSPLHF. CDR3 sequence (DNA): TGCAGCGTTGAGGAGGGGACGAATTCACCCCTCCACTTT.

There are a few counts of this clonotype. The chain has TRBV20-1 and TRBJ2-1; 11 bases fit TRBD2. The CDR3 totals 15 residues. With V trimmed by 6 bases and J by 5 bases, 9 bases remained unmatched. Per the germline V gene, CDR1 is DFQATT and CDR2 is SNEGSKA (reference sequence). CDR3: CSALSGTSGNNEQFF. CDR3 bases: TGCAGTGCCCTGTCGGGGACTAGCGGTAACAATGAGCAGTTCTTC.

In this sample, this clonotype turned up a few times. This chain connects TRBV5-6 to TRBJ2-7; D is ambiguous. Trimming removed 4 bases at V and 4 bases at J, with 18 bases between. The CDR3 loop spans 15 amino acids. CDR1 is SGHDT and CDR2 is YYEEEE in the germline V gene. The DNA of the CDR3 is TGTGCCAGCAGCGACGGTCCTTCGGGCCGGTACGAGCAGTACTTC. It codes for CASSDGPSGRYEQYF.

This clonotype was counted a few times. V and J are TRBV11-2 and TRBJ2-2, with TRBD2 identical over 11 bases. The CDR3 covers 17 residues. Germline CDR1 SGHAT, CDR2 FQNNGV. Germline trimming cut 2 bases from V and 5 bases from J; bases unmatched to any gene: 7. The CDR3 reads CASSLPPASGGTGELFF. DNA for the CDR3: TGTGCCAGCAGCTTACCCCCGGCTAGCGGGGGGACCGGGGAGCTGTTTTTT.

This clonotype was observed a handful of times. V usage is TRBV28 and J usage is TRBJ2-7; 11 nucleotides match TRBD2. CDR3 length: 15 residues. In germline, CDR1 is MDHEN, CDR2 SYDVKM. J lost 5 bases, V lost 2 bases, and 5 bases had no gene match. The CDR3 region has the DNA TGTGCCAGCAGTTTAGGGGCTAGCGGGAGGAACGAGCAGTACTTC. This codes for CASSLGASGRNEQYF.

This clonotype was seen a handful of times. The chain couples TRBV24-1 to TRBJ2-1, with D unclear. Germline-derived CDR1 and CDR2 are KGHDR and SFDVKD. The CDR3 sequence is 14 residues long. The germline V and J ends were trimmed by 1 base and 2 bases, with 5 bases remaining between them. The CDR3 nucleotides read TGTGCCACCAGTGATTTTGGCCCCTACAATGAGCAGTTCTTC. Its translation: CATSDFGPYNEQFF.

The chain combines TRBV15 with TRBJ1-4, with 8 bases aligning to TRBD1. This CDR3 has 14 amino acids. From germline, CDR1 is LNHNV and CDR2 YYDKDF (reference sequence). The J segment lost 12 bases and the V segment lost 0 bases, leaving 6 bases of the junction unmatched. The CDR3 here is CATSRDRSGQELFF. Here the CDR3 DNA reads TGTGCCACCAGCAGAGATAGATCGGGACAGGAACTGTTTTTT.

The chain recombines TRBV5-4 with TRBJ2-1; D is unresolved. Between the trimmed V and J ends, which lost 0 bases and 2 bases, there was a span of 12 bases. CDR1 and CDR2 from the germline V gene are SGHNT and YYREEE (reference sequence). The CDR3 spans 16 residues. CDR3 residues: CASSLVVGFPYNEQFF. CDR3 nucleotides: TGTGCCAGCAGCTTGGTAGTAGGGTTCCCCTACAATGAGCAGTTCTTC.

This clonotype appeared a few times. J is TRBJ2-6 and V is TRBV5-1; D is ambiguous. The V end lost 5 bases, the J end lost 4 bases, and 7 bases lay between the germline ends. Germline V lookup: CDR1 SGHRS, CDR2 YFSETQ. This CDR3 has 13 amino acids. As DNA, the CDR3 is TGCGCCAGCAGAGAGAGGGGGGCCAACGTCCTGACTTTC. It specifies CASRERGANVLTF.

This clonotype was detected a few times. The CDR3 coding sequence is TGTGCCAGCAGGCGACTAGCGGGGAAAGAGACCCAGTACTTC. Translated, it gives CASRRLAGKETQYF. V usage is TRBV11-2 and J usage is TRBJ2-5, with TRBD2 matching 11 bases. The CDR3 is 14 residues long. CDR1 is SGHAT, CDR2 FQNNGV, per germline. The V segment lost 6 bases and the J segment 3 bases; nucleotides outside the gene matches: 3.

The chain joins TRBV5-1 to TRBJ2-7, with D uncertain. V gave up 0 bases and J gave up 3 bases, with 10 bases separating them. This CDR3 has 14 residues. The germline gives CDR1 SGHRS, CDR2 YFSETQ. Here the CDR3 DNA reads TGCGCCAGCAGCTTGGAGCCATCACTCTACGAGCAGTACTTC. It translates to CASSLEPSLYEQYF.

This clonotype was counted between two and nine times. This chain joins TRBV30 and TRBJ1-1; no firm D call. With 3 bases removed from V and 12 bases from J, the gap between germline ends came to 20 bases. The CDR3 runs 13 residues. Germline-derived CDR1 and CDR2 are GTSNPN and SVGIG (reference sequence). The DNA for the CDR3 is TGTGCCTGGAGCGCCGGACGAGTCGCCGGGTCTTTCTTT. This translates into CAWSAGRVAGSFF.

This clonotype was counted between two and nine times. The genes are TRBV12-3 or TRBV12-4 and TRBJ2-5; TRBD2 might be the D (6 bases). V was shortened by 3 bases and J by 6 bases, with 11 bases between the two germline ends. This CDR3 spans 13 amino acids. DNA of the CDR3: TGTGCCAGCAGTTTCGGGGGTAAACAGACCCAGTACTTC. Amino acid sequence: CASSFGGKQTQYF.

As concerns this clonotype: The junction differs from germline at one of its ends, possibly a read error. The J gene is TRBJ2-7, the V gene TRBV5-1, with a weak D call TRBD2 (6 bases). The V gene's germline CDR1 is SGHRS and CDR2 YFSETQ. This CDR3 contains 13 residues. Here the CDR3 reads CASADRDSNEQYF. The DNA for the CDR3 is TGCGCCAGCGCTGACCGGGACTCCAACGAGCAGTACTTC.

This clonotype was picked up many times. The chain combines TRBV4-2 with TRBJ2-4, with a tentative D call TRBD1 (6 bases). From germline, CDR1 is LGHNA and CDR2 YNFKEQ. The germline V and J ends were trimmed by 4 bases and 0 bases, with 10 bases remaining between them. CDR3 length: 15 residues. The CDR3 nucleotides read TGTGCCAGCAGCCCAGGGGCCCTAGCCAAAAACATTCAGTACTTC. Amino acids: CASSPGALAKNIQYF.

This sequence joins TRBV29-1 and TRBJ2-3; 9 bases agree with TRBD2. J was trimmed by 2 bases and V by 4 bases; bases with no gene match: 7. CDR3 size: 15 residues. In germline, CDR1 is SQVTM, CDR2 ANQGSEA. The CDR3 reads CSVVVLAGSTDTQYF. The CDR3 coding sequence is TGCAGCGTTGTGGTACTAGCGGGTTCCACAGATACGCAGTATTTT.

The V call is TRBV29-1, the J call TRBJ2-1, with 11 bases identical to TRBD1. Per germline, CDR1 SQVTM and CDR2 ANQGSEA. The CDR3 spans 13 residues. Trimming at V came to 5 bases and at J to 8 bases, leaving 5 bases not matched to a gene. The CDR3 reads CSVRTGGFDEQFF. CDR3 nucleotide sequence: TGCAGCGTTAGGACAGGGGGCTTCGATGAGCAGTTCTTC.

This clonotype was counted a few times. The chain uses TRBV6-1 and TRBJ1-2; TRBD1 matches at 7 bases. J gave up 4 bases and V 4 bases, and 9 bases lay outside the gene matches. The CDR3 totals 15 residues. Germline values: CDR1 MNHNS, CDR2 SASEGT. The CDR3 loop is CASSVPGQRTYGYTF. CDR3 in DNA: TGTGCCAGCAGTGTTCCGGGACAGCGCACCTATGGCTACACCTTC.

This clonotype was counted between two and nine times. This sequence joins TRBV9 and TRBJ2-2; 8 positions match TRBD1. The CDR3 totals 16 residues. Germline CDR1 and CDR2: SGDLS and YYNGEE. V lost 3 bases and J lost 8; bases outside the gene matches: 12. The CDR3 protein is CASSAQPGQGAGELFF. The CDR3 nucleotides are TGTGCCAGCAGCGCCCAACCAGGACAGGGTGCTGGGGAGCTGTTTTTT.

In its sample, this clonotype was seen many times. V gene TRBV20-1 combines with J gene TRBJ1-5, with 10 nucleotides matching TRBD1. The CDR3 spans 16 residues. J lost 3 bases, V lost 3 bases, and 8 bases had no gene match. Germline V gene data show CDR1 as DFQATT and CDR2 as SNEGSKA (reference sequence). This chain's CDR3 is CSARDRTGGINQPQHF. The DNA for the CDR3 is TGCAGTGCTAGGGATAGGACAGGGGGGATCAATCAGCCCCAGCATTTT.

The chain couples TRBV29-1 to TRBJ2-1; D is possibly TRBD2 (5 bases). Trimming shortened V by 0 bases and J by 8 bases, and 11 bases separated the two germline ends. This CDR3 is 13 amino acids long. The germline gives CDR1 SQVTM, CDR2 ANQGSEA. CDR3 region: CSVEDLEGDEQFF. CDR3 bases: TGCAGCGTTGAAGATCTTGAGGGCGATGAGCAGTTCTTC.

This clonotype was counted between two and nine times. The chain recombines TRBV6-1 with TRBJ2-1; 11 bases align to TRBD2. Germline CDR1 MNHNS, CDR2 SASEGT. After removal of 6 bases from V and 4 bases from J, the junction contained 11 bases not matched to a gene. The CDR3 is 17 amino acids. CDR3 sequence reads: CASRQTLAGGRYNEQFF. The CDR3 coding sequence is TGTGCCAGCAGGCAAACTCTAGCGGGGGGCCGGTACAATGAGCAGTTCTTC.

This clonotype showed up many times. The chain combines TRBV12-3 or TRBV12-4 with TRBJ1-2; the D gene is possibly TRBD1 (5 bases). V was trimmed by 1 base and J by 4 bases, leaving 7 bases between them. The length of the CDR3 is 13 residues. The CDR3 here is CASSLGGPYGYTF. CDR3 nucleotides: TGTGCCAGCAGTTTAGGGGGACCCTATGGCTACACCTTC.

This chain links TRBV5-5 with TRBJ2-1, with 7 bases lining up with TRBD1. Trimming at V came to 4 bases and at J to 0 bases, leaving 7 bases not matched to a gene. This CDR3 is built from 16 residues. The germline V gene has CDR1 SGHKS and CDR2 YYEKEE (reference sequence). The CDR3 sequence: CASSQGTEVSYNEQFF. As DNA, the CDR3 is TGTGCCAGCAGCCAAGGGACAGAAGTCTCCTACAATGAGCAGTTCTTC. The whole variable domain, filled in from reference TRBV5-5 and TRBJ2-1, reads DAGVTQSPTHLIKTRGQQVTLRCSPISGHKSVSWYQQVLGQGPQFIFQYYEKEERGRGNFPDRFSARQFPNYSSELNVNALLLGDSALYLCASSQGTEVSYNEQFFGPGTRLTVL.

The chain carries TRBV12-3 or TRBV12-4 and TRBJ1-1, with D perhaps matching TRBD1 (5 bases). The CDR3 covers 12 residues. V was shortened by 6 bases and J by 12 bases, with 17 bases between the two germline ends. The DNA of the CDR3 is TGTGCCAGCAGCCGTCTGACAGCCTCATCTTTCTTT. It specifies CASSRLTASSFF.

This clonotype was seen more than once but under ten times. This chain connects TRBV6-2 or TRBV6-3 to TRBJ2-7; D possibly corresponds to TRBD1 (6 bases). Trimming stripped 2 bases from V and 2 bases from J, with 13 bases between. The CDR3 is 15 residues long. Germline assignment: CDR1 MNHEY and CDR2 SVGEGT. CDR3 nucleotide sequence: TGTGCCAGCAGTTACACCACAGGGTCGACCTACGAGCAGTACTTC. Amino acids: CASSYTTGSTYEQYF.

In this sample, this clonotype turned up a few times. V is TRBV20-1 and J is TRBJ2-1; no clear D. The CDR3 loop spans 13 amino acids. Looked up from germline, CDR1 is DFQATT and CDR2 is SNEGSKA (reference sequence). Trimming cost V 0 bases and J 9 bases, with 12 bases left between them. CDR3 coding DNA: TGCAGTGCTAGAGATCCCACGCGGTCTGAGCAGTTCTTC. This translates into CSARDPTRSEQFF.

V is TRBV20-1 and J is TRBJ2-1; D is possibly TRBD1 or TRBD2 (7 bases each). Trimming pared 4 bases from V and 4 bases from J, leaving 26 bases between. CDR1 is DFQATT and CDR2 is SNEGSKA in the germline V gene (reference sequence). The CDR3 spans 18 residues. CDR3 DNA sequence: TGCAGTGCTAAAAATCAGGGGGAGGGACTGCTGAGGTACAATGAGCAGTTCTTC. Amino acids: CSAKNQGEGLLRYNEQFF.

V and J are TRBV5-1 and TRBJ2-7, with no clear D. The CDR3 covers 14 residues. Germline V lookup: CDR1 SGHRS, CDR2 YFSETQ. The ends were cut back, 0 bases at V and 2 bases at J, with 9 bases in the middle. This CDR3 reads CASSLDSTPYEQYF. The DNA for the CDR3 is TGCGCCAGCAGCTTGGATTCGACACCCTACGAGCAGTACTTC.

This clonotype was detected only a few times. The rearrangement uses TRBV20-1 and TRBJ2-7; tentatively, D is TRBD1 or TRBD2 (6 bases each). The CDR3 is made up of 14 amino acids. V dropped 1 base and J dropped 7 bases, with 17 bases sitting between them. Germline V lookup: CDR1 DFQATT, CDR2 SNEGSKA (reference sequence). This CDR3 is CSARGGLQTGEQYF. The CDR3 coding sequence is TGCAGTGCTAGAGGGGGACTTCAAACAGGGGAGCAGTACTTC.

The J gene is TRBJ2-1, the V gene TRBV5-6; possible D gene TRBD2, 7 bases. Germline V gene lookup returns CDR1 SGHDT and CDR2 YYEEEE. V was pared by 1 base and J by 7 bases, with 18 bases between. This CDR3 has 16 residues. The DNA of the CDR3 is TGTGCCAGCAGCTTGAGGAGGACTAGGGGGTGGAATGAGCAGTTCTTC. It yields the protein CASSLRRTRGWNEQFF.